The present entry profiles one T cell receptor beta chain with its context. Its antigen is undetermined. The sample belongs to a study of cytomegalovirus exposure and HLA in healthy donors. Study outcomes and limitations: Accurate prediction of HLA-A and HLA-B alleles (for most subjects) was reportedly achieved from TCR beta sequences. In an earlier analysis, about 87% or about 30%: the productive usage of most TCR beta V segments.

The PCR made use of 60 Vbeta and 13 Jbeta primers. Sequencing used immunoSEQ multiplex PCR; TCRdb keeps in-frame clones, though not all of them. The table lists 110,000 to 150,000 clones, 70% of them singletons. This sequence originates from a woman aged 55-69 years in good health and CMV-seropositive. Source material: PBMCs.

CDR3 DNA sequence: TGCGCCAGCAGCTCGGACAGGGCAACTAATGAAAAACTGTTTTTT. Amino acid sequence: CASSSDRATNEKLFF. This chain uses TRBV5-1 with TRBJ1-4, with 8 bases lining up with TRBD1. The CDR3 covers 15 residues. V lost 3 bases and J lost 0; bases outside the gene matches: 1. Germline loops: CDR1 SGHRS, CDR2 YFSETQ.